The clone carrying this TCR beta chain was seen only a few times. What it binds is unknown. This sample is drawn from a study of shared clonotypes between healthy human individuals. Study-level background: Per donor, three plates held CD4 naive cells, three held CD4 memory, two held CD8 naive and one held CD8 memory.

The donors were adults (healthy and HIV-negative) with no recent acute infections or vaccinations. Clones were read by immunoSEQ multiplex PCR, and TCRdb kept only the in-frame ones, dropping some. The table shows millions of clones, with about 92% occurring only once. General observations from the study: When compared with the clonotypes that were shared by all four sorted-subset donors, the non-shared clonotypes turned out to have lower generation probabilities.

Germline V gives CDR1 SGHDN, CDR2 FVKESK. Trimming removed 1 base at V and 8 bases at J, with 18 bases between. The CDR3 runs 15 residues. The sequence derives from a young man in good health. Material for sequencing was naive CD4+ T cells sorted from blood. Subset of the sample: CD45RA+ positively selected. The rearrangement uses TRBV14 and TRBJ2-7, with D maybe TRBD2 (6 bases). In nucleotides, the CDR3 is TGTGCCAGCAGCCAAGGGGGATTGGGGGGTTCGAAGCAGTACTTC. Its translation is CASSQGGLGGSKQYF.